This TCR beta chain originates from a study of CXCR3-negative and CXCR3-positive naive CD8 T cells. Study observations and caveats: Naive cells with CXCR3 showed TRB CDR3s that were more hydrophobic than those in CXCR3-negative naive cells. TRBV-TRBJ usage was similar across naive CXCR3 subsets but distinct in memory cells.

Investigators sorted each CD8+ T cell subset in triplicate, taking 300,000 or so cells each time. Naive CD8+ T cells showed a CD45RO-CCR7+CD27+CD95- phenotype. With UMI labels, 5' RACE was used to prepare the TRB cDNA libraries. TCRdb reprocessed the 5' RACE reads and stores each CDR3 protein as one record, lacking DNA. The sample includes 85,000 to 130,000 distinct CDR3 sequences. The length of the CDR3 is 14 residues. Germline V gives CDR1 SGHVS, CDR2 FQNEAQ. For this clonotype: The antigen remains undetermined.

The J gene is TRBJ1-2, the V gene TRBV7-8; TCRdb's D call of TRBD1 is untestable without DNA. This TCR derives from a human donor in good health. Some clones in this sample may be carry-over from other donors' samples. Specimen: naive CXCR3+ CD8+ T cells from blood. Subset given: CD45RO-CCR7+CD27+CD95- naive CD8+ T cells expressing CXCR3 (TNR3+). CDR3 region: CASSWPGSSYGYTF.